The 27 T cell receptor beta chains presented below share a single source sample, sequenced in a study of early T cells in non-severe SARS-CoV-2 infection (dated by TCRdb to about 2021). Library creation used 5' RACE. The listed sequencing device is NextSeq 500. TCRdb reworked the public reads: Q25 trimming with fastp, MiXCR clone assembly, productive beta chains retained. Every CDR3 protein is listed once, alongside the most common genes and DNA of its rows. The sample yields 60,000 to 80,000 distinct CDR3 sequences; 9% to 15% were counted once. 3.5% to 4.5% of the sample is held by the ten biggest clonotypes. The sample taken for sequencing was whole blood. These receptors all come from an adult who was a healthcare worker with PCR-confirmed SARS-CoV-2 infection or an uninfected control (not recorded which).

This clonotype came up many times. V usage is TRBV18 and J usage is TRBJ1-1, with TRBD1 as a possible D gene (5 bases). This CDR3 comprises 13 residues. The V end was cut by 3 bases, the J end by 3 bases, with 8 bases between. Germline assignment: CDR1 KGHSH and CDR2 LQKENI. The CDR3 bases are TGTGCCAGCTCACCGGGGGGGGACACTGAAGCTTTCTTT. It is translated as CASSPGGDTEAFF.

This clonotype was counted many times. The chain carries TRBV5-1 and TRBJ1-1; TRBD1 matches at 8 bases. With V trimmed by 2 bases and J by 7 bases, 4 bases remained unmatched. Germline V gene data show CDR1 as SGHRS and CDR2 as YFSETQ. The CDR3 contains 13 residues. The CDR3 here is CASSFDRGYEAFF. The DNA for the CDR3 is TGCGCCAGCAGCTTTGACAGGGGATATGAAGCTTTCTTT.

This clonotype was found many times. V gene TRBV5-6 combines with J gene TRBJ2-3; 13 bases map to TRBD2. The CDR3 runs to 16 residues. Trimming removed 4 bases from V and 8 bases from J; junction bases left unmatched: 10. Germline V gene lookup returns CDR1 SGHDT and CDR2 YYEEEE. In DNA form, the CDR3 reads TGTGCCAGCAGCACGACTAGCGGGAGGAGGAAAGTTACGCAGTATTTT. Its translation is CASSTTSGRRKVTQYF. The full variable domain, its missing parts supplied by reference TRBV5-6 and TRBJ2-3, is DAGVTQSPTHLIKTRGQQVTLRCSPKSGHDTVSWYQQALGQGPQFIFQYYEEEERQRGNFPDRFSGHQFPNYSSELNVNALLLGDSALYLCASSTTSGRRKVTQYFGPGTRLTVL.

This clonotype was seen many times. V usage is TRBV29-1 and J usage is TRBJ2-3, with D possibly being TRBD2 (6 bases). Germline CDR1 reads SQVTM; CDR2 reads ANQGSEA. V was clipped by 8 bases and J by 5 bases, with 14 bases between them. This CDR3 spans 12 amino acids. The DNA of the CDR3 is TGCAGCACTTCTCTAGCGATAGATACGCAGTATTTT. This translates into CSTSLAIDTQYF.

A word on this clonotype: A junction boundary mismatches the germline segment, possibly from a read error. The rearrangement uses TRBV11-2 and TRBJ2-1; TRBD2 aligns across 10 bases. This CDR3 is 15 amino acids long. CDR1 and CDR2 from the germline V gene are SGHAT and FQNNGV. CDR3 DNA sequence: TGTGACAGCAGCTTAGCCCTAGCGGGAGTGGCTGAGCAGTTCTTC. Amino acids: CDSSLALAGVAEQFF.

This clonotype showed up many times. Mismatch with germline at one junction end may stem from a read error. V usage is TRBV7-3 and J usage is TRBJ2-3, with TRBD2 identical over 14 bases. CDR1 and CDR2 from the germline V gene are SGHTA and FQGTGA. CDR3 length equals 16 residues. CDR3 DNA: TGCGCCAGCAGCCCGGGACTAGCGGGAGGCACAGATACGCAGTATTTT. This sequence encodes CASSPGLAGGTDTQYF.

Concerning this clonotype: A single base separates this from a much larger clone, so it may be a read error. This chain joins TRBV29-1 and TRBJ2-3; D not certain. V gave up 5 bases and J gave up 3 bases, with 15 bases separating them. The germline gives CDR1 SQVTM, CDR2 ANQGSEA. The CDR3 loop spans 14 amino acids. CDR3 in amino acids: CSVYNTKSTDTQYF. DNA for the CDR3: TGCAGCGTTTACAACACCAAGAGTACAGATACGCAGTATTTT.

This clonotype was recorded at least ten times. This chain uses TRBV20-1 with TRBJ2-1; D remains unclear. Deletions cut 6 bases from V and 8 bases from J, with 11 bases between. CDR1 and CDR2 from the germline V gene are DFQATT and SNEGSKA (reference sequence). The CDR3 length is 11 residues. In DNA, the CDR3 is TGCAGTGCCGTGGTGATCCATGAGCAGTTCTTC. Its protein product is CSAVVIHEQFF.

This clonotype was observed a few times. The rearrangement uses TRBV27 and TRBJ1-2; TRBD1 is a possible D gene (6 bases). The CDR3 sequence is 15 residues long. Germline loops: CDR1 MNHEY, CDR2 SMNVEV (reference sequence). Trimming removed 4 bases at V and 6 bases at J, with 18 bases between. Here the CDR3 reads CASSSLDSLDHGYTF. The CDR3 nucleotides are TGTGCCAGCAGTTCCTTGGACAGCCTCGACCATGGCTACACCTTC.

The rearrangement joins TRBV6-2 or TRBV6-3 to TRBJ2-1; 13 nucleotides line up with TRBD2. This CDR3 region has 17 residues. V trimming: 6 bases; J trimming: 2 bases; junction bases outside the gene matches: 7. Germline V gene data show CDR1 as MNHEY and CDR2 as SVGEGT. The CDR3: CASSRRTSGSAYNEQFF. CDR3 nucleotides: TGTGCCAGCAGCCGACGGACTAGCGGGAGCGCCTACAATGAGCAGTTCTTC.

This clonotype was picked up a small number of times. The rearrangement links TRBV7-6 to TRBJ2-5, with 7 bases matching TRBD2. The CDR3 extends over 14 amino acids. The junction had 8 bases not matched to a gene; V was cut back by 6 bases and J by 4 bases. The germline CDR1 and CDR2 sequences are SGHVS and FNYEAQ. This CDR3 is CASSLLGGPETQYF. For the CDR3, the DNA is TGTGCCAGCAGTTTACTGGGAGGGCCAGAGACCCAGTACTTC.

This clonotype appeared many times. The chain combines TRBV7-6 with TRBJ2-7, with a weak D call TRBD2 (6 bases). V shed 8 bases and J shed 6 bases, with 14 bases lying between them. The CDR3 length is 12 residues. The germline V gene encodes CDR1 SGHVS and CDR2 FNYEAQ. The CDR3 coding sequence is TGTGCCAGCGAGAGCGCCGGGGGCGAGCAGTACTTC. It codes for CASESAGGEQYF.

The rearrangement uses TRBV18 and TRBJ1-5; possible D gene TRBD1, 6 bases. The CDR3 covers 13 residues. With 5 bases removed from V and 3 bases from J, the gap between germline ends came to 8 bases. CDR1 is KGHSH, CDR2 LQKENI, per germline. Here the CDR3 DNA reads TGTGCCAGCTCAGGGGGCTTCAATCAGCCCCAGCATTTT. Translated: CASSGGFNQPQHF.

A few counts support this clonotype. V usage is TRBV4-1 and J usage is TRBJ2-3; 11 bases fit TRBD2. CDR1 is MGHRA, CDR2 YSYEKL, per germline. CDR3 size: 18 residues. The V gene end was trimmed by 4 bases and the J gene end by 2 bases; junction bases not matched to a gene: 11. As DNA, the CDR3 is TGCGCCAGCAGCCGGACGGAGGGGACTAGCGGTTCCACAGATACGCAGTATTTT. Its translation is CASSRTEGTSGSTDTQYF.

This clonotype turned up a few times. This chain connects TRBV28 to TRBJ2-7; no firm D call. The germline V and J ends were trimmed by 5 bases and 5 bases, with 10 bases remaining between them. This CDR3 region has 12 residues. In germline, CDR1 is MDHEN, CDR2 SYDVKM. The CDR3 DNA sequence: TGTGCCAGCAGTGGTATCCCTAACGAGCAGTACTTC. Encoded protein: CASSGIPNEQYF.

In its sample, this clonotype was seen many times. The chain couples TRBV28 to TRBJ1-1; possibly TRBD1 for D (6 bases). The CDR3 length is 12 residues. The germline V gene encodes CDR1 MDHEN and CDR2 SYDVKM. V dropped 6 bases and J dropped 1 base, with 6 bases sitting between them. DNA for the CDR3: TGTGCCAGCAGAGGGGGGAACACTGAAGCTTTCTTT. Residues: CASRGGNTEAFF. Full variable domain (outside the CDR3, taken from reference TRBV28 and TRBJ1-1): DVKVTQSSRYLVKRTGEKVFLECVQDMDHENMFWYRQDPGLGLRLIYFSYDVKMKEKGDIPEGYSVSREKKERFSLILESASTNQTSMYLCASRGGNTEAFFGQGTRLTVV.

CDR3 sequence (DNA): TGTGCCAGCTCACCGGAAGCGGTCAAAAACATTCAGTACTTC. Translation gives CASSPEAVKNIQYF. The rearrangement uses TRBV18 and TRBJ2-4, with TRBD2 as a possible D gene (5 bases). This CDR3 has 14 amino acids. V lost 3 bases and J lost 3, with 9 bases in between. CDR1 is KGHSH and CDR2 is LQKENI in the germline V gene.

This chain links TRBV5-1 with TRBJ2-7, with TRBD1 matching 7 bases. Trimming at V came to 0 bases and at J to 0 bases, leaving 6 bases not matched to a gene. The germline CDR1 and CDR2 sequences are SGHRS and YFSETQ. CDR3 length: 16 residues. The CDR3 spells CASSLGLGQNSYEQYF. In nucleotides, the CDR3 is TGCGCCAGCAGCTTGGGTCTGGGACAGAACTCCTACGAGCAGTACTTC.

The J gene is TRBJ2-7, the V gene TRBV3-1, with D unresolved. Germline V gene lookup returns CDR1 LGHDT and CDR2 YNNKEL (reference sequence). Trimming shortened V by 1 base and J by 5 bases, and 15 bases separated the two germline ends. The CDR3 spans 15 residues. The CDR3 loop reads CASSQGSRVYHEQYF. The CDR3 DNA sequence: TGTGCCAGCAGCCAAGGGTCTAGGGTCTACCACGAGCAGTACTTC.

CDR3 loop: CASRPIAGGEQYF. CDR3 coding DNA: TGTGCCAGCAGACCCATAGCGGGAGGGGAGCAGTACTTC. This sequence joins TRBV28 and TRBJ2-7, with 11 nucleotides matching TRBD2. The germline V gene encodes CDR1 MDHEN and CDR2 SYDVKM. J was trimmed by 7 bases and V by 6 bases; bases with no gene match: 5. The CDR3 sequence is 13 residues long.

V is TRBV28 and J is TRBJ2-1; possibly TRBD1 or TRBD2 for D (6 bases each). This CDR3 is 14 amino acids long. V lost 2 bases and J lost 7, with 12 bases in between. Germline CDR1 MDHEN, CDR2 SYDVKM. The chain's CDR3 is CASSLRGQRNEQFF. The DNA of the CDR3 is TGTGCCAGCAGTTTACGGGGGCAGAGAAATGAGCAGTTCTTC.

The V call is TRBV20-1, the J call TRBJ2-7; 8 positions agree with TRBD2. CDR1 and CDR2 from the germline V gene are DFQATT and SNEGSKA (reference sequence). The CDR3 covers 13 residues. The CDR3 nucleotides are TGCTCGTCGGGGGGAGCGGGAGTCCGCGAGCAGTACTTC. It yields the protein CSSGGAGVREQYF.

The CDR3 region has the DNA TGTGCCAGCAGCTTAGAACGGGGCCGCACAGATACGCAGTATTTT. Protein sequence: CASSLERGRTDTQYF. This rearrangement joins TRBV7-2 to TRBJ2-3; D tentatively fits TRBD1 or TRBD2 (5 bases each). The CDR3 has 15 amino acids. Trimming shortened V by 1 base and J by 1 base, and 9 bases separated the two germline ends. Looked up from germline, CDR1 is SGHTA and CDR2 is FQGNSA.

This clonotype was detected a few times. The chain uses TRBV29-1 and TRBJ2-1; D is possibly TRBD2 (6 bases). The germline V gene encodes CDR1 SQVTM and CDR2 ANQGSEA. V lost 2 bases to trimming and J lost 7 bases, with 18 bases between them. The CDR3 has 15 amino acids. In DNA, the CDR3 is TGCAGCGTTGAATACGGGAGAGGTTTAAGGAATGAGCAGTTCTTC. Translated, it gives CSVEYGRGLRNEQFF.

V usage is TRBV12-3 or TRBV12-4 and J usage is TRBJ2-1; D gene uncertain. The CDR3 extends over 14 amino acids. Trimming removed 1 base at V and 4 bases at J, with 8 bases between. CDR3 loop: CASSLEGGYNEQFF. In DNA form, the CDR3 reads TGTGCCAGCAGTTTAGAGGGCGGTTACAATGAGCAGTTCTTC.

This chain uses TRBV7-9 with TRBJ2-1, with TRBD1 identical over 7 bases. The CDR3 length is 14 residues. Germline CDR1 reads SEHNR; CDR2 reads FQNEAQ (reference sequence). V lost 7 bases to trimming and J lost 7 bases; unmatched junction nucleotides: 10. In DNA, the CDR3 is TGTGCCAGCACCCTGACAGGGTTAAATAATGAGCAGTTCTTC. It encodes CASTLTGLNNEQFF.

This clonotype came up a few times. This sequence joins TRBV19 and TRBJ1-2; no firm D call. Trimming removed 3 bases from V and 6 bases from J, with 8 bases in between. CDR3 length: 12 residues. Germline V gene sequence: CDR1 LNHDA, CDR2 SQIVND (reference sequence). Here the CDR3 reads CASSMGSDGYTF. The CDR3, as DNA: TGTGCCAGTAGTATGGGGTCGGATGGCTACACCTTC.